This TCR beta chain was profiled in a study of blood T cell repertoires in COVID-19. Study at large: Acute and convalescent COVID-19 specimens originated in the United States, Italy and Spain. In each case, the material was cDNA or gDNA derived from T cells, B-cell-depleted T cells, or PBMCs.

Original analysis: How many nucleated cells were present was estimated from reference gene primer amplification. Libraries were prepared by immunoSEQ multiplex PCR; TCRdb keeps only in-frame clonotypes and omits some of them. For V, J and clone size, that table is used; D and trimming come from the DNA. This table holds roughly 320,000 clones, 90% found once. CDR1 is LNHDA, CDR2 SQIVND, per germline (reference sequence). V shed 8 bases, J shed 8 bases, and the junction held 11 bases outside the gene matches. This CDR3 comprises 14 residues. Participant ages covered roughly 18 to 89 years across approximately 25 US areas.

J is TRBJ2-1 and V is TRBV19; 8 bases align to TRBD1. This TCR was sampled from a woman aged 25 to 39 who had been exposed to COVID-19. The sequenced sample was PBMCs or T cells enriched from blood (not recorded which). CDR3 residues: CASSRAGGIYEQFF. The CDR3 DNA reads as TGTGCCAGTTCTCGGGCAGGGGGCATCTATGAGCAGTTCTTC.